These T cell receptor beta chains were read from a single sample in a study of blood T cell repertoires in COVID-19. Here immunoSEQ multiplex PCR was the method, and the copy in TCRdb shows in-frame clones only, minus some. Of 300,000 to 500,000 clones in the sample, roughly 90% were seen once. The sequenced sample was PBMCs or T cells enriched from blood (not recorded which). These receptors were taken from a woman between 25 and 40 years old with acute COVID-19. CDR3s include the opening cysteine and the closing phenylalanine or tryptophan. Fields, in order: V gene, J gene, D gene, CDR3 protein, CDR3 DNA. A D gene is named only where the DNA matches it firmly.

>TRBV30|TRBJ1-4|NA
CAWTRGGTNEKLFF
TGTGCCTGGACCCGGGGAGGAACTAATGAAAAACTGTTTTTT
>TRBV7-6|TRBJ1-3|NA
CASSAGTGNTIYF
TGTGCCAGCAGCGCCGGGACTGGAAACACCATATATTTT
>TRBV6-2/TRBV6-3|TRBJ2-7|TRBD1
CASSNGQGISEQYF
TGTGCCAGCAGTAATGGACAGGGAATCTCCGAGCAGTACTTC
>TRBV9|TRBJ2-7|NA
CASSVGASSYEQYF
TGTGCCAGCAGCGTAGGAGCGAGCTCCTACGAGCAGTACTTC
>TRBV18|TRBJ1-5|NA
CASSSTESNQPQHF
TGTGCCAGCTCGTCGACAGAATCCAATCAGCCCCAGCATTTT
>TRBV3-1/TRBV3-2|TRBJ1-2|NA
CASSHASIAVAAEVGRHYGYTF
TGTGCCAGCAGCCACGCTAGTATTGCGGTGGCGGCTGAGGTGGGGCGACACTATGGCTACACCTTC
>TRBV15|TRBJ2-3|NA
CATSFLPAGTQYF
TGTGCCACCAGTTTCTTACCGGCGGGTACGCAGTATTTT
>TRBV7-9|TRBJ2-3|NA
CASSRDFDRTDTQYF
TGTGCCAGCAGCCGGGACTTCGATCGGACAGATACGCAGTATTTT
>TRBV7-6|TRBJ1-5|TRBD1
CASSPNRGPNQPQHF
TGTGCCAGCAGCCCAAACAGGGGCCCCAATCAGCCCCAGCATTTT
>TRBV29-1|TRBJ1-5|TRBD1
CSVEGDSLGQPQHF
TGCAGCGTTGAAGGGGACAGTTTAGGACAGCCCCAGCATTTT